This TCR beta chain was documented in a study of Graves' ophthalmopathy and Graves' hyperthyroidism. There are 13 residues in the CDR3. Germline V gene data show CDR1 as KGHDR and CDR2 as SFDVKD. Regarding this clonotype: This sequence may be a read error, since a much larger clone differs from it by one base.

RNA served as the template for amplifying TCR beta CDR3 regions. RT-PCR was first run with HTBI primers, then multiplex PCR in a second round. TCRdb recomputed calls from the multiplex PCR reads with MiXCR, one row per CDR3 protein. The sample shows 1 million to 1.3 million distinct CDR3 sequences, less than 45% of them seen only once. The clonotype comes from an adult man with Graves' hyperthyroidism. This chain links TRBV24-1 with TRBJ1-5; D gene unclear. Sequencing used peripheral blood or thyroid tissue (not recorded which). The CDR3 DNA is TGTGCCAGCAGCCGCACTTGGAGTCAGCCCAAGCATTTT. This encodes CASSRTWSQPKHF.